One and the same sample provided the 29 T cell receptor beta chains below, sequenced in a study of blood T cell repertoires in COVID-19. Produced via immunoSEQ multiplex PCR; TCRdb's table is partial and in-frame only. The sample contains 150,000 to 200,000 clones, around 85% of which appear only once. What was sequenced was peripheral blood. The receptors derive from a man in his fifties or sixties who had recovered from COVID-19.

This clone was found once. The chain uses TRBV14 and TRBJ1-5; 7 bases line up with TRBD1. This CDR3 has 13 residues. Germline CDR1 and CDR2: SGHDN and FVKESK. Trimming at V came to 3 bases and at J to 6 bases, leaving 2 bases not matched to a gene. CDR3 region: CASSQAGGQPQHF. The CDR3 DNA reads TGTGCCAGCAGCCAGGCAGGGGGTCAGCCCCAGCATTTT.

The chain employs TRBV6-5 and TRBJ1-6; D remains unclear. The germline gives CDR1 MNHEY, CDR2 SVGAGI. V was pared by 0 bases and J by 12 bases, with 12 bases between. The CDR3 runs 14 residues. This CDR3 reads CASSYSNRMGPLHF. The DNA of the CDR3 is TGTGCCAGCAGTTACTCGAACAGAATGGGACCCCTCCACTTT.

The rearrangement links TRBV6-1 to TRBJ1-2; no definite D call. Per germline, CDR1 MNHNS and CDR2 SASEGT. Trimming shortened V by 1 base and J by 4 bases, and 4 bases separated the two germline ends. This CDR3 comprises 12 residues. The chain's CDR3 is CASSEGLYGYTF. For the CDR3, the DNA is TGTGCCAGCAGTGAAGGGCTCTATGGCTACACCTTC.

This clone was picked up one time. J is TRBJ1-3 and V is TRBV18, with 7 bases fitting TRBD1. The CDR3 consists of 17 residues. From germline, CDR1 is KGHSH and CDR2 LQKENI. Unmatched junction bases numbered 16, after V lost 5 bases and J lost 6 bases. CDR3 sequence (DNA): TGTGCCAGCTCAAGGTTTAACAGGGGAAATGTCGAAAACACCATATATTTT. It translates to CASSRFNRGNVENTIYF.

Here the CDR3 DNA reads TGTGCCAGCAGTTACGGGACTAGCCTCCATGAGCAGTTCTTC. Translated: CASSYGTSLHEQFF. The chain joins TRBV6-6 to TRBJ2-1, with TRBD2 identical over 9 bases. The CDR3 has 14 residues. Per the germline V gene, CDR1 is MNHNY and CDR2 is SVGAGI (reference sequence). Trimming took 2 bases from V and 8 from J; bases not matched to a gene: 4.

The chain joins TRBV6-6 to TRBJ1-3, with unresolved D. Germline-derived CDR1 and CDR2 are MNHNY and SVGAGI (reference sequence). The CDR3 covers 20 residues. Between the trimmed V and J ends, which lost 5 bases and 2 bases, there was a span of 28 bases. The chain's CDR3 is CASSQFRIRLREVTGNTIYF. CDR3 in DNA: TGTGCCAGCAGTCAATTCCGAATACGATTGAGAGAGGTCACTGGAAACACCATATATTTT.

The chain joins TRBV10-3 to TRBJ1-1; no clear D gene. Germline V gene data show CDR1 as ENHRY and CDR2 as SYGVKD. V lost 4 bases, J lost 1 base, and 19 bases lay in between. There are 17 residues in the CDR3. CDR3: CAISAPGETSANTEAFF. DNA of the CDR3: TGTGCCATCAGTGCCCCTGGGGAGACATCAGCGAACACTGAAGCTTTCTTT.

This rearrangement joins TRBV5-4 to TRBJ2-3; 7 bases line up with TRBD2. From germline, CDR1 is SGHNT and CDR2 YYREEE (reference sequence). The V and J ends lost 1 base and 1 base, in that order; junction bases with no gene match: 3. CDR3 size: 15 residues. The CDR3 loop is CASSLTAGGTDTQYF. The CDR3 coding sequence is TGTGCCAGCAGCTTGACGGCGGGGGGCACAGATACGCAGTATTTT. Supplemented by reference TRBV5-4 and TRBJ2-3, the full variable domain reads ETGVTQSPTHLIKTRGQQVTLRCSSQSGHNTVSWYQQALGQGPQFIFQYYREEENGRGNFPPRFSGLQFPNYSSELNVNALELDDSALYLCASSLTAGGTDTQYFGPGTRLTVL.

V gene TRBV19 combines with J gene TRBJ2-1, with D possibly TRBD1 on 6 matching bases. V was pared by 0 bases and J by 7 bases, with 16 bases between. Germline CDR1 reads LNHDA; CDR2 reads SQIVND (reference sequence). The CDR3 is 16 residues long. CDR3 in DNA: TGTGCCAGTAGTATAGATCCCAGGGGCTTCGAAAATGAGCAGTTCTTC. Translation: CASSIDPRGFENEQFF.

This rearrangement joins TRBV5-4 to TRBJ1-3, with TRBD1 matching 8 bases. Germline V gene lookup returns CDR1 SGHNT and CDR2 YYREEE (reference sequence). V trimming: 1 base; J trimming: 1 base; junction bases outside the gene matches: 10. This CDR3 spans 18 amino acids. In DNA form, the CDR3 reads TGTGCCAGCAGCTTGCGCAGGGGGCGCGAGTCGTCTGGAAACACCATATATTTT. This codes for CASSLRRGRESSGNTIYF.

This chain links TRBV27 with TRBJ1-2; D uncertain. Germline CDR1 and CDR2: MNHEY and SMNVEV (reference sequence). The CDR3 loop spans 16 amino acids. V lost 4 bases and J 8 bases, leaving 23 bases between the germline ends. CDR3 loop: CASSSGSSGAVYGYTF. The DNA of the CDR3 is TGTGCCAGCAGTTCCGGGTCTTCGGGAGCTGTATACGGCTACACCTTC.

This chain uses TRBV18 with TRBJ2-6; D is possibly TRBD2 (7 bases). Looked up from germline, CDR1 is KGHSH and CDR2 is LQKENI. Deletions cut 6 bases from V and 0 bases from J, with 18 bases between. This CDR3 comprises 18 residues. The CDR3 sequence: CASSDRGGLNSGANVLTF. The CDR3, as DNA: TGTGCCAGCTCGGATAGGGGGGGCCTAAACTCTGGGGCCAACGTCCTGACTTTC. Looking up the rest from reference TRBV18 and TRBJ2-6 gives the full variable domain: NAGVMQNPRHLVRRRGQEARLRCSPMKGHSHVYWYRQLPEEGLKFMVYLQKENIIDESGMPKERFSAEFPKEGPSILRIQQVVRGDSAAYFCASSDRGGLNSGANVLTFGAGSRLTVL.

This rearrangement joins TRBV15 to TRBJ2-5; possible D gene TRBD2, 6 bases. The ends were cut back, 4 bases at V and 1 base at J, with 10 bases in the middle. Germline lookup yields CDR1 LNHNV and CDR2 YYDKDF (reference sequence). This CDR3 has 14 amino acids. The CDR3, as DNA: TGTGCCACCAGCACCTTGGGACTCCAAGAGACCCAGTACTTC. This sequence encodes CATSTLGLQETQYF.

The J gene is TRBJ1-3, the V gene TRBV7-2; 11 nucleotides match TRBD1. The CDR3 runs 15 residues. Germline trimming cut 5 bases from V and 2 bases from J; bases unmatched to any gene: 2. Germline loops: CDR1 SGHTA, CDR2 FQGNSA. CDR3 protein: CASSRGQGAGNTIYF. CDR3 nucleotides: TGTGCCAGCAGCCGGGGACAGGGGGCTGGAAACACCATATATTTT.

V usage is TRBV18 and J usage is TRBJ1-1, with D unclear. This CDR3 has 15 residues. V was cut by 1 base and J by 6 bases, with 15 bases left in between. Germline CDR1 and CDR2: KGHSH and LQKENI. As DNA, the CDR3 is TGTGCCAGCTCACCACGGGAGGTGAGCCTCTCTGAAGCTTTCTTT. Translated: CASSPREVSLSEAFF.

The gene calls are TRBV4-2 and TRBJ2-3; 12 bases align to TRBD2. The CDR3 contains 18 residues. The ends lost 0 bases at V and 0 bases at J; junction bases unmatched: 4. CDR1 is LGHNA, CDR2 YNFKEQ, per germline. This CDR3 is CASSQDLTSGGSTDTQYF. In DNA form, the CDR3 reads TGTGCCAGCAGCCAAGATCTGACTAGCGGGGGTAGCACAGATACGCAGTATTTT.

The rearrangement links TRBV11-2 to TRBJ1-4; 7 nucleotides agree with TRBD1. With V trimmed by 1 base and J by 4 bases, 3 bases remained unmatched. Germline CDR1 and CDR2: SGHAT and FQNNGV. The CDR3 is made up of 15 amino acids. The CDR3 region is CASSLGDRDNEKLFF. The CDR3 region has the DNA TGTGCCAGCAGCTTAGGCGACAGGGATAATGAAAAACTGTTTTTT.

The chain carries TRBV20-1 and TRBJ2-7; 9 nucleotides match TRBD1. V lost 3 bases, J lost 5 bases, and 8 bases stayed unmatched. Germline values: CDR1 DFQATT, CDR2 SNEGSKA (reference sequence). This CDR3 spans 14 amino acids. In nucleotides, the CDR3 is TGCAGTGCTAGTTCCGGGACAGGGTTCAACGAGCAGTACTTC. This sequence encodes CSASSGTGFNEQYF.

This chain links TRBV19 with TRBJ1-2; no firm D call. Trimming stripped 6 bases from V and 4 bases from J, with 15 bases between. The germline V gene encodes CDR1 LNHDA and CDR2 SQIVND (reference sequence). The CDR3 spans 14 residues. The CDR3 sequence: CASRGTASAYGYTF. As DNA, the CDR3 is TGTGCCAGTAGGGGCACCGCATCGGCCTATGGCTACACCTTC.

The rearrangement joins TRBV2 to TRBJ2-2; 8 bases agree with TRBD2. The V gene's germline CDR1 is SNHLY and CDR2 FYNNEI. J was trimmed by 4 bases and V by 5 bases; bases with no gene match: 6. The length of the CDR3 is 15 residues. CDR3 sequence (DNA): TGTGCCAGCAGTCCCGGGGGGGCCGGCACCGGGGAGCTGTTTTTT. This encodes CASSPGGAGTGELFF.

The chain has TRBV3-1 (or the pseudogene TRBV3-2) and TRBJ1-5, with 11 bases identical to TRBD1. The J segment lost 7 bases and the V segment lost 5 bases, leaving 1 base of the junction unmatched. This CDR3 comprises 13 residues. Germline V lookup: CDR1 LGHDT, CDR2 YNNKEL (reference sequence). CDR3 region: CASSGQGAQPQHF. The CDR3 DNA reads as TGTGCCAGCAGCGGACAGGGGGCGCAGCCCCAGCATTTT.

This clone was counted a few times. The V gene is TRBV5-1, the J gene TRBJ1-1; TRBD1 aligns across 7 bases. The CDR3 length is 14 residues. Germline V lookup: CDR1 SGHRS, CDR2 YFSETQ. V dropped 7 bases and J dropped 0; count of bases not matched to a gene: 6. CDR3 DNA: TGCGCCAGCCGGAACAGGGGCATGAACACTGAAGCTTTCTTT. This sequence encodes CASRNRGMNTEAFF.

DNA of the CDR3: TGTGCCAGCAGTTCAGGGGGCAAAGGGGATCAGCCCCAGCATTTT. It codes for CASSSGGKGDQPQHF. The chain carries TRBV5-4 and TRBJ1-5; 8 bases agree with TRBD1. The CDR3 spans 15 residues. With V trimmed by 5 bases and J by 5 bases, 9 bases remained unmatched. CDR1 and CDR2 from the germline V gene are SGHNT and YYREEE (reference sequence).

In this sample, this clone turned up once. The chain uses TRBV29-1 and TRBJ1-2, with 7 bases lining up with TRBD1. Trimming cost V 5 bases and J 4 bases; bases outside gene matches: 7. The CDR3 contains 13 residues. CDR1 and CDR2 from the germline V gene are SQVTM and ANQGSEA. CDR3 protein: CSVHDRVGYGYTF. CDR3 DNA sequence: TGCAGCGTTCATGACAGGGTGGGCTATGGCTACACCTTC. Looking up the rest from reference TRBV29-1 and TRBJ1-2 gives the full variable domain: SAVISQKPSRDICQRGTSLTIQCQVDSQVTMMFWYRQQPGQSLTLIATANQGSEATYESGFVIDKFPISRPNLTFSTLTVSNMSPEDSSIYLCSVHDRVGYGYTFGSGTRLTVV.

This clone turned up a few times. V is TRBV4-1 and J is TRBJ2-7; D call uncertain. The CDR3 has 15 amino acids. V was pared by 0 bases and J by 4 bases, with 13 bases between. CDR1 MGHRA and CDR2 YSYEKL come from the germline V gene. CDR3 amino acids: CASSQETPGPYEQYF. The CDR3, as DNA: TGCGCCAGCAGCCAAGAAACACCGGGTCCTTACGAGCAGTACTTC.

J is TRBJ2-2 and V is TRBV3-1 (or the pseudogene TRBV3-2), with a tentative D call TRBD2 (6 bases). This CDR3 contains 16 residues. V was trimmed by 1 base and J by 0 bases, leaving 9 bases between them. Germline CDR1 LGHDT, CDR2 YNNKEL (reference sequence). CDR3 in DNA: TGTGCCAGCAGCCAAGCTAGCGTGCCGAACACCGGGGAGCTGTTTTTT. This gives the protein CASSQASVPNTGELFF.

The chain recombines TRBV3-1 (or the pseudogene TRBV3-2) with TRBJ2-1, with unresolved D. CDR3 length: 14 amino acids. Trimming pared 1 base from V and 6 bases from J, leaving 10 bases between. Germline V gene data show CDR1 as LGHDT and CDR2 as YNNKEL (reference sequence). CDR3 bases: TGTGCCAGCAGCCAAGTGGTCCCGGGCAATGAGCAGTTCTTC. Translating gives CASSQVVPGNEQFF.

This chain uses TRBV5-3 with TRBJ2-2, with D unclear. TRBV5-3 is filed as an ORF, its function uncertain. This CDR3 spans 17 amino acids. V lost 1 base to trimming and J lost 1 base, with 14 bases between them. The CDR3 protein is CARSLRDLAENTGELFF. The CDR3 nucleotides read TGTGCCAGAAGCTTGAGAGACCTTGCGGAGAACACCGGGGAGCTGTTTTTT.

J is TRBJ2-7 and V is TRBV20-1; 7 bases align to TRBD1. Trimming at V came to 3 bases and at J to 4 bases, leaving 6 bases not matched to a gene. The CDR3 extends over 13 amino acids. CDR1 and CDR2 (germline): DFQATT, SNEGSKA (reference sequence). In nucleotides, the CDR3 is TGCAGTGCTAGTACAGGGACAGTTTACGAGCAGTACTTC. Its protein is CSASTGTVYEQYF.